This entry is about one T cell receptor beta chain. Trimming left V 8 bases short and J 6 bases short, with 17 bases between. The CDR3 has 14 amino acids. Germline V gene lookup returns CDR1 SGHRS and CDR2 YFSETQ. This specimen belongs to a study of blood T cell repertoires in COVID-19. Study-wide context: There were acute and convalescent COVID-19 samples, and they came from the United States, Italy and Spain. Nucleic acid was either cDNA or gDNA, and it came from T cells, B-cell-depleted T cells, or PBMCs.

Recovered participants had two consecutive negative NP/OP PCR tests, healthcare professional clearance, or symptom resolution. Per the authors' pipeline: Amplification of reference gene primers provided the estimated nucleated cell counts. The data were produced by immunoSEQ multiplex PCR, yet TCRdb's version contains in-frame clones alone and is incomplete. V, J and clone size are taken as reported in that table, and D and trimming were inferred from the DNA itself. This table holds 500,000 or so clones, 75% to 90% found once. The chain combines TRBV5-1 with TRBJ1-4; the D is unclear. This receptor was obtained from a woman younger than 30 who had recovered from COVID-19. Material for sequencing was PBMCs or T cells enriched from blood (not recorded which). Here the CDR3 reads CASQAGGYDEKLFF. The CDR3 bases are TGCGCCAGTCAGGCCGGAGGTTATGATGAAAAACTGTTTTTT.